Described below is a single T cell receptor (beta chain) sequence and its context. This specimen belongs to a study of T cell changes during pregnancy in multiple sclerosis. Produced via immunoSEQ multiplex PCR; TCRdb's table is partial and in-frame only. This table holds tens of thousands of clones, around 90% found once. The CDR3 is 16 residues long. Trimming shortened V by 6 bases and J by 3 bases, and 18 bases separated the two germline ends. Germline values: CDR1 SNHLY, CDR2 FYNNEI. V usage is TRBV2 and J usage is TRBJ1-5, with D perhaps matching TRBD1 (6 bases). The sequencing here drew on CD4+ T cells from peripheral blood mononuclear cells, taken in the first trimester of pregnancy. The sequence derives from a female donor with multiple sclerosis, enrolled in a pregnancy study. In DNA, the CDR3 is TGTGCCAGCAGAGTCGACAGGAGAAGGGACAATCAGCCCCAGCATTTT. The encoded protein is CASRVDRRRDNQPQHF.